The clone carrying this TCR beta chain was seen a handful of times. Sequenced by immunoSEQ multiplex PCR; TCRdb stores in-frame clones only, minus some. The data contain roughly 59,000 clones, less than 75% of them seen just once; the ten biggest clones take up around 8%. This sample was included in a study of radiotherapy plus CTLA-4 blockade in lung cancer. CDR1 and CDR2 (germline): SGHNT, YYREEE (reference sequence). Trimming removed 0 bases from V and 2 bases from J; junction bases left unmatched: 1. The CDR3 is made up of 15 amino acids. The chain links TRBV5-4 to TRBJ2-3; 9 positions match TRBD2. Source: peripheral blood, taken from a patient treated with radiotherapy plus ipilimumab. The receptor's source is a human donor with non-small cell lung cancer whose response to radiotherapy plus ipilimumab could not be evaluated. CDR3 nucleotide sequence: TGTGCCAGCAGCTTGGGACTAGCGGTCACAGATACGCAGTATTTT. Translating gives CASSLGLAVTDTQYF.